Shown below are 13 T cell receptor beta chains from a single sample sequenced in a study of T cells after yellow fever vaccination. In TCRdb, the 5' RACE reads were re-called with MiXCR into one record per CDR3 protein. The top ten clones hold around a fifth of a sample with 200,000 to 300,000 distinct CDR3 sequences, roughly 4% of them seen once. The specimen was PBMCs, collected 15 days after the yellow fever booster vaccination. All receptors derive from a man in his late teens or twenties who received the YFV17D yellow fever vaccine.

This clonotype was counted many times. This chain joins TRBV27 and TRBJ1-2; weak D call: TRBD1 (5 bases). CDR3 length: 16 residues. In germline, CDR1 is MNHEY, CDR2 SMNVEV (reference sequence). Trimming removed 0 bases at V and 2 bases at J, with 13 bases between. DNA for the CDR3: TGTGCCAGCAGTTTATCGCCTGTTGGGGGAAACTATGGCTACACCTTC. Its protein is CASSLSPVGGNYGYTF.

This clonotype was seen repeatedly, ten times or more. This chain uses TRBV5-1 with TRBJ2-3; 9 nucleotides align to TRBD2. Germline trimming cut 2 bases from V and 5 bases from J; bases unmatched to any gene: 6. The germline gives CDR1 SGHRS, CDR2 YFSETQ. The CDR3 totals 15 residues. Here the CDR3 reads CASSFGGGALDTQYF. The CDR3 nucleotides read TGCGCCAGCAGCTTCGGCGGGGGGGCCTTAGATACGCAGTATTTT.

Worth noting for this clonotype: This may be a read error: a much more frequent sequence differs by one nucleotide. CDR3 coding DNA: TGCGCCAGCACCTTTGGACGGGACACAGGGTGGATGATCACTGAAGCTTTCTTT. It specifies CASTFGRDTGWMITEAFF. This chain joins TRBV5-1 and TRBJ1-1; TRBD1 might be the D (6 bases). CDR3 length: 18 amino acids. Germline V gene lookup returns CDR1 SGHRS and CDR2 YFSETQ. Deletions cut 6 bases from V and 4 bases from J, with 28 bases between.

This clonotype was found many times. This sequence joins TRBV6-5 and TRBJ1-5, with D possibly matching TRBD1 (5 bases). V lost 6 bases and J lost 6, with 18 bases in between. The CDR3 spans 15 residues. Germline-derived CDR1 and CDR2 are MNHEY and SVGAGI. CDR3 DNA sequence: TGTGCCAGCAGCCCCGCCCTGGGGGAGGCTCAGCCCCAGCATTTT. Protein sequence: CASSPALGEAQPQHF.

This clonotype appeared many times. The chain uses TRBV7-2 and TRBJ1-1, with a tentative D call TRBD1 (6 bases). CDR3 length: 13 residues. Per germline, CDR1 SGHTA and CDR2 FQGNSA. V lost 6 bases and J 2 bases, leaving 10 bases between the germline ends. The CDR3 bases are TGTGCCAGCAGGAACAGGGAAAACACTGAAGCTTTCTTT. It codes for CASRNRENTEAFF.

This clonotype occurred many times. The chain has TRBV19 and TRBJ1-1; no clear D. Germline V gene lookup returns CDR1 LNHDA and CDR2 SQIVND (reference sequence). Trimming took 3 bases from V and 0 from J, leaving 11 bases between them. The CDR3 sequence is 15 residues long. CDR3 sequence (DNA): TGTGCCAGTAGTATCGGTGGGGTAATGAACACTGAAGCTTTCTTT. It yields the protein CASSIGGVMNTEAFF.

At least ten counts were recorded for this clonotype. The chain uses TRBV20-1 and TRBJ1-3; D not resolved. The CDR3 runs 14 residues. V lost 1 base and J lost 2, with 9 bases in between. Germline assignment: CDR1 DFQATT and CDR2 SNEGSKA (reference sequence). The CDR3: CSARVLSAGNTIYF. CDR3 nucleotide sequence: TGCAGTGCTAGAGTCCTTTCAGCTGGAAACACCATATATTTT.

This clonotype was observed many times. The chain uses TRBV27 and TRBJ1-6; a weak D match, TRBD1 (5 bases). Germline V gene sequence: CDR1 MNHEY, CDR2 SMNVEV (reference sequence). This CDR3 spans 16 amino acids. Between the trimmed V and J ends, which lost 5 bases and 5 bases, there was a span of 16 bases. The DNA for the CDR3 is TGTGCCAGCAGTCGGGGCGGGGCAGGGAATAATTCACCCCTCCACTTT. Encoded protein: CASSRGGAGNNSPLHF.

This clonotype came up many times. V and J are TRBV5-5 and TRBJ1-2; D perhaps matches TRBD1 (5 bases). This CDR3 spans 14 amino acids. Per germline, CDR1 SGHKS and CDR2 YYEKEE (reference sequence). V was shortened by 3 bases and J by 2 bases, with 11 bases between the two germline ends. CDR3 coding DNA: TGTGCCAGCAGCTATCCCAGGGAGAACTATGGCTACACCTTC. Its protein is CASSYPRENYGYTF.

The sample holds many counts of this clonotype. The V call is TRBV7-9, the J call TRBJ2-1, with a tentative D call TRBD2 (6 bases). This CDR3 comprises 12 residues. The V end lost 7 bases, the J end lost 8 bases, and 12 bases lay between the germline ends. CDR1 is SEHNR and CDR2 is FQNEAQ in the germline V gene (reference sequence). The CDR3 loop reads CASTRGGDEQFF. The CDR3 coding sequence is TGTGCCAGCACCCGTGGAGGGGATGAGCAGTTCTTC.

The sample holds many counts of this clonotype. The CDR3 region is CASSLGASRGDIQYF. In DNA, the CDR3 is TGCGCCAGCAGCTTGGGGGCGTCCCGAGGGGACATTCAGTACTTC. The chain links TRBV5-1 to TRBJ2-4; D may be TRBD1 or TRBD2 (5 bases each). Germline V gives CDR1 SGHRS, CDR2 YFSETQ. The length of the CDR3 is 15 residues. The ends were cut back, 0 bases at V and 8 bases at J, with 15 bases in the middle.

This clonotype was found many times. CDR3 DNA: TGTGCCAGCAGCGCCCGGACAGGACGGTTTTCCTACGAGCAGTACTTC. Its translation: CASSARTGRFSYEQYF. The V gene is TRBV7-9, the J gene TRBJ2-7; 7 bases are a match to TRBD1. V shed 5 bases, J shed 1 base, and the junction held 11 bases outside the gene matches. Germline CDR1 and CDR2: SEHNR and FQNEAQ (reference sequence). CDR3 length: 16 amino acids.

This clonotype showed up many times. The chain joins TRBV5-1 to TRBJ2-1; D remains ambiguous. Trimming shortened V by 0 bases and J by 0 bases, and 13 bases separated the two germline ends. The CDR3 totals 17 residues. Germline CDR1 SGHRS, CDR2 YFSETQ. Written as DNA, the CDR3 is TGCGCCAGCAGCTTGGGAGGAGCCTCCAGCTCCTACAATGAGCAGTTCTTC. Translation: CASSLGGASSSYNEQFF.